Listed here are 9 T cell receptor beta chains from one sample, sequenced in a study of B cell selection in AIRE deficiency. TCRdb's copy holds only in-frame clones and misses some; the assay was immunoSEQ multiplex PCR. The table records roughly 25,000 clones, around 97% of them present only once. The sorted conventional CD4 T cells were gated as CD4+CD127+. Input material: conventional CD4+ T cells sorted from PBMCs. The receptors come from a human donor with AIRE deficiency.

This chain connects TRBV2 to TRBJ2-7; 10 nucleotides align to TRBD2. V was clipped by 4 bases and J by 5 bases; unmatched bases: 5. The CDR3 contains 14 residues. Germline CDR1 SNHLY, CDR2 FYNNEI. This CDR3 reads CASSVGLATNEQYF. In nucleotides, the CDR3 is TGTGCCAGCAGTGTGGGACTAGCGACGAACGAGCAGTACTTC.

The V and J genes are TRBV6-5 and TRBJ2-5; D may be TRBD2 (6 bases). The DNA end favors TRBJ2-7, so the J call may be wrong. CDR3 length: 14 residues. The germline CDR1 and CDR2 sequences are MNHEY and SVGAGI. For the CDR3, the DNA is TGTGCCAGCAGTCGTAGCGGATACTCCTACGAGCAGTACTTC. Its translation is CASSRSGYSYEQYF.

This chain links TRBV6-5 with TRBJ1-2, with TRBD1 matching over 7 bases. The CDR3 spans 14 residues. The V and J ends lost 4 bases and 4 bases, in that order; junction bases with no gene match: 6. Germline loops: CDR1 MNHEY, CDR2 SVGAGI. DNA for the CDR3: TGTGCCAGCAGTTTCCTACAGGGGACCTATGGCTACACCTTC. Its translation: CASSFLQGTYGYTF.

The genes are TRBV6-5 and TRBJ2-7; D is possibly TRBD1 (6 bases). CDR3 length equals 12 residues. Germline V lookup: CDR1 MNHEY, CDR2 SVGAGI. With 5 bases removed from V and 3 bases from J, the gap between germline ends came to 8 bases. The DNA for the CDR3 is TGTGCCAGCAGTGAACAGGGCTACGAGCAGTACTTC. Protein sequence: CASSEQGYEQYF.

The J gene is TRBJ1-5, the V gene TRBV27; 9 nucleotides align to TRBD1. The CDR3 totals 16 residues. Germline-derived CDR1 and CDR2 are MNHEY and SMNVEV (reference sequence). J gave up 3 bases and V 4 bases, and 7 bases lay outside the gene matches. CDR3 in DNA: TGTGCCAGCAGTTCCCCCGGGACAGGGAACAATCAGCCCCAGCATTTT. It yields the protein CASSSPGTGNNQPQHF.

The chain is built from TRBV28 and TRBJ1-5; D call uncertain. V was pared by 4 bases and J by 2 bases, with 12 bases between. The V gene's germline CDR1 is MDHEN and CDR2 SYDVKM. This CDR3 has 15 residues. Written as DNA, the CDR3 is TGTGCCAGCAGTTCGGGATTAGATGGCAATCAGCCCCAGCATTTT. It translates to CASSSGLDGNQPQHF.

The gene calls are TRBV5-4 and TRBJ2-7; the match to TRBD2 covers 11 bases. Germline V gene lookup returns CDR1 SGHNT and CDR2 YYREEE (reference sequence). CDR3 length: 14 amino acids. Losses at the gene ends were 4 bases for V and 2 bases for J; bases not matched to a gene: 2. The CDR3 DNA follows: TGTGCCAGCAGCACGGGACTAGCGGCCTACGAGCAGTACTTC. Translation gives CASSTGLAAYEQYF.

V and J are TRBV2 and TRBJ2-3, with 11 positions matching TRBD1. The V gene end was trimmed by 7 bases and the J gene end by 4 bases; junction bases not matched to a gene: 19. Germline V gene lookup returns CDR1 SNHLY and CDR2 FYNNEI. The CDR3 consists of 19 residues. The DNA of the CDR3 is TGTGCCAGCATGCGGACAGGGGGCGGGCTAAATAATCTCCCAGATACGCAGTATTTT. It encodes CASMRTGGGLNNLPDTQYF.

The chain is built from TRBV7-9 and TRBJ2-7; D possibly corresponds to TRBD2 (5 bases). Germline CDR1 is SEHNR and CDR2 is FQNEAQ (reference sequence). CDR3 length: 14 amino acids. V gave up 5 bases and J gave up 1 base, with 12 bases separating them. The CDR3 sequence: CASSLKGGSYEQYF. Here the CDR3 DNA reads TGTGCCAGCAGCCTCAAAGGAGGTTCCTACGAGCAGTACTTC. Filled out from reference TRBV7-9 and TRBJ2-7, the complete variable domain reads DTGVSQNPRHKITKRGQNVTFRCDPISEHNRLYWYRQTLGQGPEFLTYFQNEAQLEKSRLLSDRFSAERPKGSFSTLEIQRTEQGDSAMYLCASSLKGGSYEQYFGPGTRLTVT.